This T cell receptor (beta chain) is from a study of control samples from healthy donors and cancer patients. Sequencing used immunoSEQ multiplex PCR; TCRdb keeps in-frame clones, though not all of them. This sample carries 90,000 to 100,000 clones, approximately 80% of them seen once, and the ten largest clones take over 9.5%. The V gene end was trimmed by 4 bases and the J gene end by 4 bases; junction bases not matched to a gene: 3. The germline V gene has CDR1 SNHLY and CDR2 FYNNEI. The CDR3 totals 13 residues. The rearrangement uses TRBV2 and TRBJ1-2, with 7 bases fitting TRBD1. This clonotype was obtained from a woman aged 30 to 39 in good health. The specimen was blood. The CDR3 loop is CASSAGGVYGYTF. In nucleotides, the CDR3 is TGTGCCAGCAGTGCAGGGGGAGTCTATGGCTACACCTTC.